This T cell receptor beta chain was sequenced for a study of blood T cell repertoires in COVID-19. Study-wide background: COVID-19 samples collected from the United States, Italy and Spain covered acute and convalescent phases. Nucleic acid was either cDNA or gDNA, and it came from T cells, B-cell-depleted T cells, or PBMCs.

Trimming removed 5 bases at V and 2 bases at J, with 13 bases between. The V gene's germline CDR1 is SNHLY and CDR2 FYNNEI. The CDR3 spans 15 residues. In the authors' workflow: Reference gene primer amplification gave nucleated cell count estimates. Clones were read by immunoSEQ multiplex PCR, and TCRdb kept only the in-frame ones, dropping some. V and J calls and clone size are copied from that table; D and trimming were computed from the DNA. This table has 200,000 to 250,000 clones, 85% to 95% appearing once. Sequencing was carried out using peripheral blood. J is TRBJ1-3 and V is TRBV2, with D unresolved. The TCR originated in a man aged 25-45 years with COVID-19, enrolled during active disease. In nucleotides, the CDR3 is TGTGCCAGCAGTAAAACCAGCGACGCTGGAAACACCATATATTTT. It is translated as CASSKTSDAGNTIYF.